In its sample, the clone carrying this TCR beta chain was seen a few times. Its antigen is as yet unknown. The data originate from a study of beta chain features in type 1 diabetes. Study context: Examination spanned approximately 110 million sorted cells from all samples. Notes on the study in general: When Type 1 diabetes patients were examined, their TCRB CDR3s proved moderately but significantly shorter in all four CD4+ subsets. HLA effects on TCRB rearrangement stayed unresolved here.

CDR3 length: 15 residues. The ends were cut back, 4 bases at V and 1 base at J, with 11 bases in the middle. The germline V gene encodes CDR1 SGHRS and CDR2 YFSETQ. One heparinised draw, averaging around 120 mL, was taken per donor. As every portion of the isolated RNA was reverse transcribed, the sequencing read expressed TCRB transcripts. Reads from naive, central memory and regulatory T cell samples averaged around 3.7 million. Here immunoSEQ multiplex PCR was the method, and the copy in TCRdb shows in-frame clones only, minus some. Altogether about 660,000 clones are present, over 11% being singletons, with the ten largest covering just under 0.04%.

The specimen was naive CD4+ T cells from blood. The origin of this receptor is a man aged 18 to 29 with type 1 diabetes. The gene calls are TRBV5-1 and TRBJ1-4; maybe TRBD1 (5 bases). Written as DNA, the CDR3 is TGCGCCAGCAGCCCTATCGGGGGAACTAATGAAAAACTGTTTTTT. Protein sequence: CASSPIGGTNEKLFF. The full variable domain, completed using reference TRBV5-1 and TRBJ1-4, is KAGVTQTPRYLIKTRGQQVTLSCSPISGHRSVSWYQQTPGQGLQFLFEYFSETQRNKGNFPGRFSGRQFSNSRSEMNVSTLELGDSALYLCASSPIGGTNEKLFFGSGTQLSVL.